This TCR beta chain stems from a study of cytomegalovirus exposure and HLA in healthy donors. Study summary: HLA-typed donors contributed approximately 92 million unique TCRs, which were held in an early data release. Study-level points and caveats: A few V segments could not be told apart, such as TRBV6-2 and TRBV6-3, and were left out.

The PCR contained 60 Vbeta and 13 Jbeta primers. Sequenced by immunoSEQ multiplex PCR; TCRdb stores in-frame clones only, minus some. This repertoire comprises 55,000 to 65,000 clones; its ten largest clones make up roughly 4%. Concerning this clone itself: Its antigen is as yet unknown.

V was pared by 11 bases and J by 3 bases, with 5 bases of the junction left unmatched. The CDR3 spans 12 residues. Germline CDR1 reads SEHNR; CDR2 reads FQNEAQ (reference sequence). The sequencing sample was made of PBMCs. The clonotype was recovered from a woman between 18 and 29 years old in good health and CMV-seronegative. The rearrangement links TRBV7-9 to TRBJ2-7; 9 positions match TRBD1. In DNA, the CDR3 is TGTGCCGGAGGACAGGGGTACTACGAGCAGTACTTC. The encoded protein is CAGGQGYYEQYF.